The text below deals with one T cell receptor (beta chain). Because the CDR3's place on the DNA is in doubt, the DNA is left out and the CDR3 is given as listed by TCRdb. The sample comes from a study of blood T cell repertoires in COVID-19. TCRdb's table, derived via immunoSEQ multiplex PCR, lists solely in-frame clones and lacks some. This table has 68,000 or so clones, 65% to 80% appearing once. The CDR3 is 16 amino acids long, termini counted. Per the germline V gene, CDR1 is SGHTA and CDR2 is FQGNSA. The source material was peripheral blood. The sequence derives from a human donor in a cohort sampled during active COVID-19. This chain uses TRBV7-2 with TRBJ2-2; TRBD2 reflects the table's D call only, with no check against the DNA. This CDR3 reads CASSFGSGDVTGELFF.